This T cell receptor (beta chain) was profiled in a study of T cell responses to AZD1222 COVID-19 vaccine. The CDR3 contains 15 residues. V was trimmed by 5 bases and J by 7 bases, leaving 17 bases between them. Germline-derived CDR1 and CDR2 are SGHVS and FQNEAQ. Produced via immunoSEQ multiplex PCR; TCRdb's table is partial and in-frame only. The sample carries approximately 110,000 clones, around 85% recorded once. The receptor was isolated from an adult in good health. The sample in question was peripheral blood, obtained on day 0 of AZD1222 vaccination. The chain combines TRBV7-8 with TRBJ1-4, with a tentative D call TRBD1 (5 bases). In DNA, the CDR3 is TGTGCCAGCAGCCGGACGGAGACAGATGGTGAAAAACTGTTTTTT. The encoded protein is CASSRTETDGEKLFF.